This TCR beta chain was documented in a study of T cell clones after liver transplantation. This table comes from immunoSEQ multiplex PCR, and its TCRdb copy is limited to in-frame clones, with some not included. The profile shows around 18,000 clones, 75% to 90% of them singletons. V lost 8 bases and J 0 bases, leaving 8 bases between the germline ends. CDR1 is MNHEY, CDR2 SMNVEV, per germline (reference sequence). The CDR3 is 13 residues long. The sequencing here drew on CD8+ T cells from blood, taken approximately 3.5 years after liver transplant. The source is a human patient who received a liver transplant. Some T cells may have originated in the graft donor. The chain uses TRBV27 and TRBJ1-5, with D hard to call. The CDR3 here is CASSYDSNQPQHF. In DNA form, the CDR3 reads TGTGCCAGCTCATACGATAGCAATCAGCCCCAGCATTTT.